This TCR beta chain derives from a study of beta chain features in type 1 diabetes. Study information: On cell yields, gender and age, patients and healthy donors were similar. General study points: PCR might favor shorter templates, but any such skew would affect patients and controls equally. Shorter TCRB CDR3s, moderately but significantly so, were found in Type 1 diabetes patients in all four CD4+ subsets.

This CDR3 has 12 residues. Germline lookup yields CDR1 SEHNR and CDR2 FQNEAQ (reference sequence). Trimming pared 1 base from V and 5 bases from J, leaving 6 bases between. This clone was seen once. What it recognizes is unknown. Expressed TCRB transcripts were sequenced because the isolated RNA had all been reverse transcribed beforehand. TCRdb's table, derived via immunoSEQ multiplex PCR, lists solely in-frame clones and lacks some. The table has about 53,000 clones, 52% seen once; the top ten hold 2.6%. CD45RO/CCR7/CD25/CD127/CD95/CD27 sorting isolated CD4+ naive, central memory, regulatory and stem cell-like memory cells.

This rearrangement joins TRBV7-9 to TRBJ2-7; D gene ambiguous. The TCR was taken from a woman aged 40 to 49 with type 1 diabetes. The sequencing input was Tregs from blood. The CDR3 loop is CASSLVSDEQYF. In DNA, the CDR3 is TGTGCCAGCAGCTTAGTCAGCGACGAGCAGTACTTC.